The rows below give T cell receptor beta chains drawn from one sample of a study of T-cell reconstitution after alpha-beta-depleted transplantation in children. TCRdb re-called the PCR reads through MiXCR, storing one row per CDR3 protein. The repertoire consists of fewer than 350,000 distinct CDR3 sequences, with just over 7.5% occurring once and the leading ten covering approximately 9%. The sequencing here drew on peripheral blood, taken 360 days after TCRalphabeta/CD19-depleted stem cell transplant. The receptor source for this set is a female patient aged 2-9 years who had a stem cell transplant for Fanconi anemia, so the T cells may come from the graft donor. CDR3s include the opening cysteine and the closing phenylalanine or tryptophan. Fields, in order: V gene, clone size, D gene, J gene, CDR3 DNA, CDR3 protein. The D gene is left open where the match is weak. A row's size may be missing; if present it is once, few, many or a size class.

TRBV21-1	many	NA	TRBJ2-3	TGTGCCAGCAGCAAAAGACAGGTTCCTAGCACAGATACGCAGTATTTT	CASSKRQVPSTDTQYF
TRBV21-1	many	NA	TRBJ2-1	TGTGCCAGCAGCCCACGGACTCCGAGCTCCTACAATGAGCAGTTCTTC	CASSPRTPSSYNEQFF
TRBV7-3	many	NA	TRBJ2-1	TGTGCCAGCAGCTTAGGACGGGTCTCCTACAATGAGCAGTTCTTC	CASSLGRVSYNEQFF
TRBV5-1	many	NA	TRBJ2-3	TGCGCCAGCAGCTTGGGCTCTAACACAGATACGCAGTATTTT	CASSLGSNTDTQYF
TRBV28	many	TRBD2	TRBJ2-1	TGTGCCAGCAGTCAACTAGCGGGGCCCTACAATGAGCAGTTCTTC	CASSQLAGPYNEQFF
TRBV6-2/TRBV6-3	few	NA	TRBJ1-2	TGTGCCAGCAGTCCTGCCCTAATTGGCTACACCTTC	CASSPALIGYTF
TRBV5-1	many	NA	TRBJ1-1	TGCGCCAGCAGCTTGGTCGGGGCGGAAATGGAAGCTTTCTTT	CASSLVGAEMEAFF
TRBV6-2/TRBV6-3	many	NA	TRBJ1-2	TGTGCCAGCAGTTACAGGGATGGCTACACCTTC	CASSYRDGYTF
TRBV5-5	many	NA	TRBJ2-5	TGTGCCAGCAGCTCGGGACAAGTACAAGAGACCCAGTACTTC	CASSSGQVQETQYF
TRBV5-1	many	NA	TRBJ2-5	TGCGCCAGCAGCACCGGGGGATCGCAAGAGACCCAGTACTTC	CASSTGGSQETQYF
TRBV6-5	NA	NA	TRBJ2-1	TGTGCCAGCAGTTACACCGCGTTGGGATACAATGAGCAGTTCTTC	CASSYTALGYNEQFF
TRBV18	NA	NA	TRBJ2-3	TGTGCCAGCAGAGGCCCTGGGACGGTTAGAGGAGATACGCAGTATTTT	CASRGPGTVRGDTQYF
TRBV5-4	many	NA	TRBJ2-5	TGTGCCAGCAGCCAAGGGGGTACGGGGGAGACCCAGTACTTC	CASSQGGTGETQYF
TRBV9	many	NA	TRBJ2-3	TGTGCCAGCAGCGTGAAGGAACTCACAGATACGCAGTATTTT	CASSVKELTDTQYF
TRBV6-1	NA	TRBD1	TRBJ2-7	TGTGCCAGCAGTGAAGCGGCCGGGACAGGGACCCTAGCTCTCATATACGAGCAGTACTTC	CASSEAAGTGTLALIYEQYF
TRBV11-1	many	NA	TRBJ2-3	TGTGCCAGCAGTTACAGTCGGAACACAGATACGCAGTATTTT	CASSYSRNTDTQYF
TRBV5-1	many	TRBD1	TRBJ1-2	TGCGCCAGCAGCTTGTTACAGGGGGGAGGTAACTATGGCTACACCTTC	CASSLLQGGGNYGYTF
TRBV27	few	NA	TRBJ2-3	TGTGCCAGTAGGACCTTATACGGGGATACGCAGTATTTT	CASRTLYGDTQYF
TRBV29-1	NA	TRBD1	TRBJ1-2	TGCAGCGTTGATTACCCTTCTGGACAGGGCTTGTATGGCTACACCTTC	CSVDYPSGQGLYGYTF
TRBV4-3	few	NA	TRBJ1-1	TGCGCCAGCAGCCAAGAAGGGATATCGGAAGCTTTCTTT	CASSQEGISEAFF
TRBV7-2	many	TRBD2	TRBJ2-7	TGTGCCAGCAGCTCTGCTAGCGGGAGAAGGTACGAGCAGTACTTC	CASSSASGRRYEQYF
TRBV6-5	many	NA	TRBJ2-3	TGTGCCAGCAGTTACTCGAGAGATACGCAGTATTTT	CASSYSRDTQYF
TRBV20-1	few	NA	TRBJ2-5	TGCAGTGCCAGAGCGGTCACCCAATACCAAGAGACCCAGTACTTC	CSARAVTQYQETQYF
TRBV18	NA	NA	TRBJ2-7	TGTGCCAGCTCACCACGGGATTTCGGGGAGCAGTACTTC	CASSPRDFGEQYF
TRBV20-1	many	NA	TRBJ2-5	TGCAGTGCGCTGCCACCGGGGGGCCTGGAGACCCAGTACTTC	CSALPPGGLETQYF
TRBV12-3/TRBV12-4	NA	NA	TRBJ1-2	TGTGCCAGCAGATCAAGGGACCGCAGAAACTATGGCTACACCTTC	CASRSRDRRNYGYTF
TRBV5-6	few	NA	TRBJ1-2	TGTGCCAGCAGCCATGTTTGGGGAGGGCTATATGGCTACACCTTC	CASSHVWGGLYGYTF
TRBV5-4	few	NA	TRBJ2-3	TGTGCCAGCAGCATGACCGTAGGAAATACGCAGTATTTT	CASSMTVGNTQYF
TRBV4-1	few	TRBD1	TRBJ1-1	TGCGCCAGCAGCCTACTGGGACAGGGGGGAACTGAAGCTTTCTTT	CASSLLGQGGTEAFF
TRBV29-1	many	NA	TRBJ2-1	TGCAGCGTTGATGGGCTTGATTTGGATGAGCAGTTCTTC	CSVDGLDLDEQFF
TRBV27	many	NA	TRBJ1-4	TGTGCCAGCAGTATTGGAGAGGGAACTAATGAAAAACTGTTTTTT	CASSIGEGTNEKLFF
TRBV4-2	few	NA	TRBJ2-3	TGTGCCAGCAGCCCTAGCGAGACAGATACGCAGTATTTT	CASSPSETDTQYF